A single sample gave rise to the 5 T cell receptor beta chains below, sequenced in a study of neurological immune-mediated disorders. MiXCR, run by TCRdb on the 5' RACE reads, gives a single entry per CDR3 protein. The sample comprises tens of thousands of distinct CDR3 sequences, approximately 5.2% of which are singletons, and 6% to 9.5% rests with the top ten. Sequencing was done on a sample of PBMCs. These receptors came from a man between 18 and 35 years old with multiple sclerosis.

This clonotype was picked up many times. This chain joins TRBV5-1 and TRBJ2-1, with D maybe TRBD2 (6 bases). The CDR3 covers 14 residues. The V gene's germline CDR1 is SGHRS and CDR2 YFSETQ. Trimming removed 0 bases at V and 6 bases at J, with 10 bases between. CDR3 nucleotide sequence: TGCGCCAGCAGCTTGGGCCGGGAGCCCAATGAGCAGTTCTTC. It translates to CASSLGREPNEQFF.

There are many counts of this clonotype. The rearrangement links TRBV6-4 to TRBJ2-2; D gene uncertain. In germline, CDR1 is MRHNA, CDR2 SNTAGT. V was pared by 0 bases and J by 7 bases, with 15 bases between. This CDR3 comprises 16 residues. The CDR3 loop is CASSDSYRPIGGELFF. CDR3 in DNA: TGTGCCAGCAGTGACTCTTACAGACCCATAGGCGGGGAGCTGTTTTTT.

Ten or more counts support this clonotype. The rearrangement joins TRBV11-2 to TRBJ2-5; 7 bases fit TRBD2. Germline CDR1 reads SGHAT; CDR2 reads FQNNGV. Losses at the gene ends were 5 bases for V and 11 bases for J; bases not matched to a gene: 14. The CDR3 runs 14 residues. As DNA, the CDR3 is TGTGCCAGCAGCGGGCTCATGGGAGGGGATCTTCAGTACTTC. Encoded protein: CASSGLMGGDLQYF.

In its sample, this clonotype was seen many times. The CDR3 spells CAISGQVISYEQYF. The CDR3 bases are TGTGCCATCAGCGGACAGGTGATCTCCTACGAGCAGTACTTC. The genes are TRBV10-3 and TRBJ2-7; 7 nucleotides line up with TRBD1. The CDR3 runs 14 residues. Trimming cost V 6 bases and J 0 bases; bases outside gene matches: 5. Germline CDR1 ENHRY, CDR2 SYGVKD.

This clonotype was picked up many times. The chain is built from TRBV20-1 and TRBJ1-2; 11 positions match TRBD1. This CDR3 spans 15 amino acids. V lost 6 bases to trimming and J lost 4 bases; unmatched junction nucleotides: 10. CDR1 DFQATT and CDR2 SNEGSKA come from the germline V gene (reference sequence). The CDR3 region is CSASPGQGASYGYTF. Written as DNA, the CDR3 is TGCAGTGCCTCTCCCGGACAGGGGGCCAGCTATGGCTACACCTTC.